This T cell receptor (beta chain) was sequenced in a study of T cell clones after liver transplantation. Study at large: As an antigen-independent comparator, third-party-reactive TCRbeta sequences came from pre-transplant mixed lymphocyte reactions. Study conclusions and caveats: Post-transplant, graft-donor-reactive CD4 TCRbeta sequences in blood dropped significantly in most of the 8 subjects.

The CDR3 has 12 amino acids. V lost 4 bases and J 3 bases, leaving 7 bases between the germline ends. Germline V gene lookup returns CDR1 SGHRS and CDR2 YFSETQ. Of note for this clone: Its antigen is unidentified.

The data were produced by immunoSEQ multiplex PCR, yet TCRdb's version contains in-frame clones alone and is incomplete. This sample has nearly 11,000 clones, with 60% to 85% found just once. Unstimulated PBMCs were sorted into CD3+CD4+ and CD3+CD8+ populations. The source material was CD4+ T cells from blood, sampled 30 to 33 months after liver transplant. The sequence derives from a human patient who received a liver transplant. A subset of T cells may come from the graft donor. The chain combines TRBV5-1 with TRBJ1-2; D may be TRBD1 (5 bases). As DNA, the CDR3 is TGCGCCAGCAGCCAGGGAGACTATGGCTACACCTTC. It translates to CASSQGDYGYTF.